A single sample is the source of the 5 T cell receptor beta chains below, sequenced in a study of T cell responses to AZD1222 COVID-19 vaccine. The protocol was immunoSEQ multiplex PCR, while the TCRdb copy is restricted to in-frame clones and leaves out a portion. The table records 95,000 to 150,000 clones, 84% of them present only once. This specimen consisted of peripheral blood, obtained 28 days after the second AZD1222 dose. The receptors come from an adult who received the AZD1222 COVID-19 vaccine.

The genes are TRBV6-4 and TRBJ2-1; 11 bases line up with TRBD2. The V gene's germline CDR1 is MRHNA and CDR2 SNTAGT. V was pared by 6 bases and J by 5 bases, with 6 bases of the junction left unmatched. CDR3 size: 15 residues. CDR3 residues: CASSETSGGNNEQFF. DNA of the CDR3: TGTGCCAGCAGCGAAACTAGCGGGGGAAACAATGAGCAGTTCTTC.

V and J are TRBV28 and TRBJ2-7, with a weak D call TRBD2 (5 bases). Germline V gene data show CDR1 as MDHEN and CDR2 as SYDVKM. This CDR3 is built from 13 residues. V shed 7 bases and J shed 1 base, with 11 bases lying between them. Here the CDR3 DNA reads TGTGCCAGCACCTGGACTGTATCCTACGAGCAGTACTTC. Its translation: CASTWTVSYEQYF.

V usage is TRBV6-5 and J usage is TRBJ1-3, with D unclear. CDR1 and CDR2 (germline): MNHEY, SVGAGI. With 2 bases removed from V and 2 bases from J, the gap between germline ends came to 7 bases. The CDR3 contains 14 residues. The CDR3 nucleotides read TGTGCCAGCAGTTACCCTGGAACTGGAAACACCATATATTTT. It translates to CASSYPGTGNTIYF.

This clone was picked up a small number of times. This rearrangement joins TRBV28 to TRBJ1-6; no definite D call. V lost 4 bases and J 9 bases, leaving 4 bases between the germline ends. CDR1 is MDHEN and CDR2 is SYDVKM in the germline V gene. The CDR3 has 11 residues. CDR3 DNA: TGTGCCAGCAGTTCCGGTTCACCCCTCCACTTT. This sequence encodes CASSSGSPLHF.

This clone was seen a handful of times. The genes are TRBV15 and TRBJ2-5; D not resolved. Germline V gives CDR1 LNHNV, CDR2 YYDKDF (reference sequence). V lost 8 bases and J lost 9, with 13 bases in between. This CDR3 region has 11 residues. This CDR3 reads CATPYYSSQYF. The CDR3 region has the DNA TGTGCCACCCCATACTATAGCTCCCAGTACTTC.